Each of the 32 T cell receptor beta chains below was sequenced from the same sample in a study of OX40 agonist ivuxolimab in advanced cancers. Generated by immunoSEQ multiplex PCR, the TCRdb table keeps only in-frame clones and is missing some. The sample includes 80,000 to 100,000 clones, 92% of them seen just once. The sample was CD4+ or CD8+ T cells sorted from blood, taken in a trial of the OX40 agonist ivuxolimab. The receptors stem from an adult with an advanced solid tumor such as melanoma, head and neck, liver or kidney cancer.

J is TRBJ1-1 and V is TRBV6-1; D is uncertain. Germline V gene sequence: CDR1 MNHNS, CDR2 SASEGT. V was trimmed by 6 bases and J by 0 bases, leaving 14 bases between them. This CDR3 is 15 amino acids long. The CDR3 protein is CASSPTVSMNTEAFF. In DNA, the CDR3 is TGTGCCAGCAGCCCCACGGTTAGCATGAACACTGAAGCTTTCTTT.

As regards this clone: Other DNA sequences in this sample translate to the same CDR3. V is TRBV18 and J is TRBJ2-5, with D possibly matching TRBD1 (6 bases). This CDR3 has 14 amino acids. The V and J ends lost 4 bases and 2 bases respectively, with 11 bases between them. The germline V gene encodes CDR1 KGHSH and CDR2 LQKENI. CDR3 region: CASSQGQGQETQYF. For the CDR3, the DNA is TGTGCCAGCTCACAAGGGCAGGGGCAAGAGACCCAGTACTTC.

In the case of this clone: Compared with germline, one end of the junction differs, possibly owing to a read error. Other DNA sequences in this specimen translate into the identical CDR3. V and J are TRBV30 and TRBJ1-5, with TRBD1 as a possible D gene (6 bases). The CDR3 length is 14 residues. Germline V CDR1 and CDR2: GTSNPN, SVGIG (reference sequence). The chain's CDR3 is CAWRTESSNQPQHF. In DNA form, the CDR3 reads TGTGCTTGGAGGACAGAATCCAGCAATCAGCCCCAGCATTTT.

This chain uses TRBV27 with TRBJ2-1, with 7 bases matching TRBD2. Trimming removed 5 bases from V and 5 bases from J; junction bases left unmatched: 12. The length of the CDR3 is 16 residues. Per germline, CDR1 MNHEY and CDR2 SMNVEV (reference sequence). The CDR3 spells CASSLSGYGRNNEQFF. The DNA of the CDR3 is TGTGCCAGCAGTCTTAGCGGGTACGGGAGAAACAATGAGCAGTTCTTC.

The gene calls are TRBV6-5 and TRBJ1-5, with D hard to call. The V and J ends lost 5 bases and 7 bases respectively, with 15 bases between them. Per germline, CDR1 MNHEY and CDR2 SVGAGI. The CDR3 spans 14 residues. CDR3 sequence: CASSALASGQPQHF. The CDR3 DNA reads TGTGCCAGCAGTGCCCTCGCATCGGGGCAGCCCCAGCATTTT.

CDR3 region: CASSMAAGTHMNTEAFF. Written as DNA, the CDR3 is TGTGCCAGTAGTATGGCAGCGGGCACCCATATGAACACTGAAGCTTTCTTT. The chain carries TRBV19 and TRBJ1-1, with no clear D. CDR3 length: 17 residues. Trimming took off 3 bases at V and 0 bases at J, with 17 bases between the two ends. CDR1 and CDR2 from the germline V gene are LNHDA and SQIVND (reference sequence). Combining the CDR3 with reference TRBV19 and TRBJ1-1 gives the whole variable domain DGGITQSPKYLFRKEGQNVTLSCEQNLNHDAMYWYRQDPGQGLRLIYYSQIVNDFQKGDIAEGYSVSREKKESFPLTVTSAQKNPTAFYLCASSMAAGTHMNTEAFFGQGTRLTVV.

The chain uses TRBV11-3 and TRBJ1-3; no clear D. V was cut by 2 bases and J by 7 bases, with 15 bases left in between. The CDR3 contains 15 residues. The germline V gene encodes CDR1 SGHNT and CDR2 YENEEA. CDR3 residues: CASSLSPMTDNTIYF. The CDR3 region has the DNA TGTGCCAGCAGCTTATCGCCCATGACGGACAACACCATATATTTT.

This clone showed up just once. The V and J genes are TRBV7-2 and TRBJ1-2; 8 bases match TRBD1. The CDR3 extends over 17 amino acids. The J segment lost 6 bases and the V segment lost 3 bases, leaving 15 bases of the junction unmatched. CDR1 and CDR2 from the germline V gene are SGHTA and FQGNSA. CDR3 residues: CASSLGPPGGGSDGYTF. In DNA, the CDR3 is TGTGCCAGCAGCTTGGGGCCGCCAGGGGGCGGATCGGATGGCTACACCTTC.

CDR3 in amino acids: CASSWGQGRETQYF. The CDR3 nucleotides are TGTGCCAGCAGCTGGGGGCAGGGAAGGGAGACCCAGTACTTC. This chain links TRBV11-2 with TRBJ2-5, with a possible D match to TRBD1 (6 bases). With 4 bases removed from V and 5 bases from J, the gap between germline ends came to 14 bases. Per germline, CDR1 SGHAT and CDR2 FQNNGV. This CDR3 spans 14 amino acids.

V is TRBV2 and J is TRBJ1-6; 7 nucleotides match TRBD1. CDR1 and CDR2 from the germline V gene are SNHLY and FYNNEI. This CDR3 spans 13 amino acids. With 8 bases clipped from V and 10 bases from J, the junction kept 8 bases outside the gene matches. The CDR3 DNA is TGTGCCAGCGTACAGGGGATCGAATCACCCCTCCACTTT. It codes for CASVQGIESPLHF.

The chain uses TRBV18 and TRBJ2-3, with D tentatively TRBD2 (6 bases). The CDR3 contains 14 residues. V was cut by 3 bases and J by 3 bases, with 10 bases left in between. The V gene's germline CDR1 is KGHSH and CDR2 LQKENI. The CDR3 bases are TGTGCCAGCTCACCTTCTAGCGAGACAGATACGCAGTATTTT. Translation gives CASSPSSETDTQYF.

The V call is TRBV7-4, the J call TRBJ1-2; D call uncertain. The V end lost 5 bases, the J end lost 4 bases, and 23 bases lay between the germline ends. Germline CDR1 is SGHVT and CDR2 is SQSDAQ. The CDR3 extends over 17 amino acids. The CDR3 is CASSKGRITRKTYGYTF. CDR3 DNA sequence: TGTGCCAGCAGCAAAGGACGGATTACCCGAAAGACCTATGGCTACACCTTC.

CDR3 residues: CAWSVRQPNEQYF. CDR3 sequence (DNA): TGTGCCTGGAGTGTAAGACAGCCCAACGAGCAGTACTTC. This chain connects TRBV30 to TRBJ2-7; D perhaps matches TRBD1 (5 bases). V dropped 0 bases and J dropped 5 bases, with 11 bases sitting between them. This CDR3 comprises 13 residues. Germline CDR1 GTSNPN, CDR2 SVGIG (reference sequence).

This clone was picked up one time. The V call is TRBV19, the J call TRBJ2-7; 7 bases fit TRBD2. Trimming removed 5 bases from V and 2 bases from J; junction bases left unmatched: 6. The CDR3 extends over 14 amino acids. CDR1 and CDR2 (germline): LNHDA, SQIVND (reference sequence). The CDR3 protein is CASSPLAGPYEQYF. Written as DNA, the CDR3 is TGTGCCAGTAGTCCGTTAGCGGGTCCCTACGAGCAGTACTTC.

This clone has just one count. The rearrangement uses TRBV10-3 and TRBJ2-7, with no clear D. Germline assignment: CDR1 ENHRY and CDR2 SYGVKD. The ends were cut back, 2 bases at V and 2 bases at J, with 13 bases in the middle. This CDR3 contains 15 residues. The CDR3 DNA sequence: TGTGCCATCAGTGAGGGGCGTGGATCTCCCTACGAGCAGTACTTC. Its protein product is CAISEGRGSPYEQYF.

Here the CDR3 reads CASSFQGDRTEAFF. The CDR3 DNA follows: TGTGCCAGCAGTTTCCAAGGGGATCGCACTGAAGCTTTCTTT. The chain uses TRBV6-6 and TRBJ1-1, with a possible D match to TRBD1 (5 bases). Deletions cut 4 bases from V and 4 bases from J, with 13 bases between. This CDR3 region has 14 residues. Per the germline V gene, CDR1 is MNHNY and CDR2 is SVGAGI (reference sequence).

The chain couples TRBV7-2 to TRBJ2-5; unclear D gene. The V gene lost 4 bases and the J gene lost 5 bases, with 17 bases spanning the gap. This CDR3 contains 15 residues. The germline V gene encodes CDR1 SGHTA and CDR2 FQGNSA. CDR3: CASSSKARSAETQYF. The CDR3 DNA reads as TGTGCCAGCAGCTCGAAGGCACGGTCGGCGGAGACCCAGTACTTC.

The V call is TRBV5-5, the J call TRBJ2-1, with a weak D call TRBD1 (6 bases). V was trimmed by 4 bases and J by 6 bases, leaving 17 bases between them. CDR3 size: 15 residues. Per germline, CDR1 SGHKS and CDR2 YYEKEE (reference sequence). DNA of the CDR3: TGTGCCAGCAGCCTCTGGGACATGGGTCCCAATGAGCAGTTCTTC. Translation: CASSLWDMGPNEQFF.

This chain uses TRBV7-3 with TRBJ2-2; D not certain. V shed 2 bases and J shed 0 bases, with 13 bases lying between them. CDR1 SGHTA and CDR2 FQGTGA come from the germline V gene. This CDR3 is 17 amino acids long. DNA for the CDR3: TGTGCCAGCAGCTTATACTCATATGCCCCGAACACCGGGGAGCTGTTTTTT. Its protein is CASSLYSYAPNTGELFF. Full variable domain (missing parts from reference TRBV7-3 and TRBJ2-2): GAGVSQTPSNKVTEKGKYVELRCDPISGHTALYWYRQSLGQGPEFLIYFQGTGAADDSGLPNDRFFAVRPEGSVSTLKIQRTERGDSAVYLCASSLYSYAPNTGELFFGEGSRLTVL.

The J gene is TRBJ2-3, the V gene TRBV5-1; possibly TRBD1 for D (7 bases). The CDR3 covers 14 residues. V gave up 3 bases and J gave up 4 bases, with 12 bases separating them. Germline V gene lookup returns CDR1 SGHRS and CDR2 YFSETQ. In DNA, the CDR3 is TGCGCCAGCAGCTCGGGACAGCGGGCAGATACGCAGTATTTT. Amino acids: CASSSGQRADTQYF.

The V call is TRBV7-6, the J call TRBJ2-1, with 11 positions matching TRBD2. This CDR3 is 17 amino acids long. CDR1 SGHVS and CDR2 FNYEAQ come from the germline V gene. V lost 3 bases to trimming and J lost 4 bases; unmatched junction nucleotides: 8. CDR3 nucleotides: TGTGCCAGCAGCTTTCTAGCGGGGGGTCCGATATACAATGAGCAGTTCTTC. Translating it yields CASSFLAGGPIYNEQFF.

The CDR3 DNA is TGTGCCAGCAGTTTAACAGCTGGAAACACCATATATTTT. Translating it yields CASSLTAGNTIYF. The chain recombines TRBV27 with TRBJ1-3; D remains ambiguous. The CDR3 runs to 13 residues. The V gene's germline CDR1 is MNHEY and CDR2 SMNVEV (reference sequence). V lost 2 bases to trimming and J lost 2 bases, with 4 bases between them.

The V gene is TRBV10-3, the J gene TRBJ2-5; D is unresolved. The CDR3 totals 11 residues. V lost 6 bases to trimming and J lost 4 bases, with 6 bases between them. Germline assignment: CDR1 ENHRY and CDR2 SYGVKD. The CDR3 reads CAISLGETQYF. The CDR3 nucleotides are TGTGCCATCAGCCTGGGAGAGACCCAGTACTTC.

This chain uses TRBV6-5 with TRBJ2-7; 9 bases map to TRBD1. After removal of 4 bases from V and 3 bases from J, the junction contained 4 bases not matched to a gene. CDR1 MNHEY and CDR2 SVGAGI come from the germline V gene. This CDR3 region has 14 residues. Written as DNA, the CDR3 is TGTGCCAGCAGTTCAACGACAGGGGGCTACGAGCAGTACTTC. It is translated as CASSSTTGGYEQYF.

This sequence joins TRBV10-1 and TRBJ2-3; perhaps TRBD2 as D (5 bases). The length of the CDR3 is 13 residues. The V end was cut by 4 bases, the J end by 1 base, with 6 bases between. Per the germline V gene, CDR1 is WNHNN and CDR2 is SYGVQD (reference sequence). CDR3 nucleotide sequence: TGCGCCAGCAGTGCCGGGGGCACAGATACGCAGTATTTT. This codes for CASSAGGTDTQYF.

The V call is TRBV19, the J call TRBJ1-1; D remains ambiguous. CDR3 size: 9 residues. Trimming took 3 bases from V and 11 from J, leaving 4 bases between them. Germline loops: CDR1 LNHDA, CDR2 SQIVND (reference sequence). CDR3 loop: CASSIEAFF. The CDR3 DNA reads as TGTGCCAGTAGTATTGAGGCTTTCTTT.

As regards this clone: Within the sample, other DNA sequences also encode this same CDR3. The genes are TRBV5-1 and TRBJ1-3; D ambiguous. Trimming removed 0 bases from V and 1 base from J, with 8 bases in between. The CDR3 has 15 residues. Looked up from germline, CDR1 is SGHRS and CDR2 is YFSETQ. CDR3 nucleotides: TGCGCCAGCAGCTTGGCCCTGGGTTCTGGAAACACCATATATTTT. Its protein is CASSLALGSGNTIYF.

This clone appeared a few times. The same CDR3 arises from other DNA sequences in this sample as well. J is TRBJ1-1 and V is TRBV9; no firm D call. The CDR3 totals 13 residues. The V end lost 0 bases, the J end lost 4 bases, and 7 bases lay between the germline ends. The germline gives CDR1 SGDLS, CDR2 YYNGEE. The CDR3 bases are TGTGCCAGCAGCGTAGAAGGCGGCACTGAAGCTTTCTTT. It encodes CASSVEGGTEAFF.

The rearrangement uses TRBV11-3 and TRBJ2-3; 7 bases agree with TRBD2. J gave up 0 bases and V 0 bases, and 3 bases lay outside the gene matches. The CDR3 sequence is 16 residues long. The germline gives CDR1 SGHNT, CDR2 YENEEA. The CDR3 nucleotides read TGTGCCAGCAGCTTAGATGGGGGGGTGAGCACAGATACGCAGTATTTT. It translates to CASSLDGGVSTDTQYF. Together with reference TRBV11-3 and TRBJ2-3, the CDR3 gives the full variable domain: EAGVVQSPRYKIIEKKQPVAFWCNPISGHNTLYWYLQNLGQGPELLIRYENEEAVDDSQLPKDRFSAERLKGVDSTLKIQPAELGDSAVYLCASSLDGGVSTDTQYFGPGTRLTVL.

This rearrangement joins TRBV29-1 to TRBJ2-3, with 7 bases fitting TRBD2. With 4 bases clipped from V and 5 bases from J, the junction kept 6 bases outside the gene matches. Germline V gene sequence: CDR1 SQVTM, CDR2 ANQGSEA. The CDR3 extends over 13 amino acids. This CDR3 is CSVGPGGEDTQYF. The CDR3 region has the DNA TGCAGCGTTGGGCCGGGGGGAGAAGATACGCAGTATTTT.

The chain links TRBV6-5 to TRBJ2-7; 7 bases line up with TRBD1. V was pared by 6 bases and J by 7 bases, with 9 bases of the junction left unmatched. Germline V gene sequence: CDR1 MNHEY, CDR2 SVGAGI. The CDR3 is made up of 13 amino acids. CDR3 nucleotide sequence: TGTGCCAGCAGGAACCGACAGGGTGCTGAGCAGTACTTC. It is translated as CASRNRQGAEQYF.

The J gene is TRBJ2-1, the V gene TRBV11-2; possibly TRBD1 for D (6 bases). V gave up 3 bases and J gave up 0 bases, with 12 bases separating them. The CDR3 has 16 residues. The germline V gene encodes CDR1 SGHAT and CDR2 FQNNGV. The CDR3 loop reads CASSFRGDNSYNEQFF. The DNA for the CDR3 is TGTGCCAGCAGCTTCCGAGGGGACAACTCCTACAATGAGCAGTTCTTC.